The entry that follows covers one T cell receptor (beta chain) sequence. Its antigen is not known. The ends were cut back, 7 bases at V and 3 bases at J, with 7 bases in the middle. The germline gives CDR1 MNHNS, CDR2 SASEGT. The CDR3 is 12 amino acids. The data originate from a study of vaccination and CD4 T cells after COVID-19. Treatment described: roughly 10-day PBMC culture with coronavirus spike peptide pools or control peptides (ViraFEST assay). Scientists ran DNA taken from cultured CD4+ T cells through the Oncomine TCR Beta short-read assay for sequencing. Via MiXCR, TCRdb re-called the PCR reads, giving one row per CDR3 protein. The sample lists around 19,000 distinct CDR3 sequences, roughly 73% occurring once.

The rearrangement links TRBV6-1 to TRBJ1-5; D ambiguous. The source was CD4+ T cells from blood, cultured in vitro, collected after SARS-CoV-2 vaccination. This TCR was sampled from a human donor who received a COVID-19 vaccine. The CDR3 loop reads CASTGYNQPQHF. CDR3 nucleotides: TGTGCCAGCACTGGGTACAATCAGCCCCAGCATTTT.